This passage covers 22 T cell receptor beta chains from one sample sequenced in a study of blood T cell repertoires in COVID-19. Measured with immunoSEQ multiplex PCR; TCRdb has only the in-frame clones, and not every one. The table has 90,000 to 150,000 clones, approximately 85% seen once. Source material: peripheral blood. Receptors originate from a man older than 75 with acute or convalescent COVID-19.

The chain links TRBV19 to TRBJ1-2; TRBD1 matches at 7 bases. J gave up 3 bases and V 5 bases, and 6 bases lay outside the gene matches. The CDR3 length is 14 residues. The germline gives CDR1 LNHDA, CDR2 SQIVND (reference sequence). The CDR3 region is CASSLRQGHYGYTF. Written as DNA, the CDR3 is TGTGCCAGTAGTCTCAGACAGGGTCACTATGGCTACACCTTC.

The CDR3 DNA reads TGTGCCAGCAGTGCCCCCCCGGGACAGGGGGTCTATGGCTACACCTTC. Translated: CASSAPPGQGVYGYTF. The J gene is TRBJ1-2, the V gene TRBV28, with TRBD1 matching over 11 bases. V was pared by 5 bases and J by 4 bases, with 9 bases of the junction left unmatched. The length of the CDR3 is 16 residues. Germline CDR1 reads MDHEN; CDR2 reads SYDVKM.

V and J are TRBV19 and TRBJ1-4; weak D call: TRBD1 (5 bases). Germline assignment: CDR1 LNHDA and CDR2 SQIVND (reference sequence). The CDR3 is 14 residues long. V was shortened by 5 bases and J by 4 bases, with 11 bases between the two germline ends. This chain's CDR3 is CASSGRQFNEKLFF. As DNA, the CDR3 is TGTGCCAGTAGTGGTCGACAGTTTAATGAAAAACTGTTTTTT.

This chain uses TRBV6-5 with TRBJ1-4, with D tentatively TRBD1 (5 bases). Germline lookup yields CDR1 MNHEY and CDR2 SVGAGI. This CDR3 contains 16 residues. The V end was cut by 0 bases, the J end by 8 bases, with 16 bases between. CDR3 nucleotide sequence: TGTGCCAGCAGTTACTCCCTAACGGACACCGCGGAAAAACTGTTTTTT. Translated, it gives CASSYSLTDTAEKLFF.

The chain employs TRBV10-3 and TRBJ2-1; a weak D match, TRBD2 (6 bases). V was trimmed by 0 bases and J by 6 bases, leaving 9 bases between them. Germline V gene sequence: CDR1 ENHRY, CDR2 SYGVKD. The CDR3 sequence is 14 residues long. This chain's CDR3 is CAISESTGGNEQFF. CDR3 nucleotide sequence: TGTGCCATCAGTGAGTCGACCGGGGGCAATGAGCAGTTCTTC.

The rearrangement uses TRBV2 and TRBJ2-3; 8 bases are shared with TRBD2. Losses at the gene ends were 5 bases for V and 3 bases for J; bases not matched to a gene: 7. Germline assignment: CDR1 SNHLY and CDR2 FYNNEI. This CDR3 is 15 amino acids long. As DNA, the CDR3 is TGTGCCAGCAGTTTAGCGGGGTATCGGACAGATACGCAGTATTTT. Translation: CASSLAGYRTDTQYF.

V and J are TRBV6-5 and TRBJ1-1; D may be TRBD1 (5 bases). This CDR3 is 16 amino acids long. With 0 bases removed from V and 1 base from J, the gap between germline ends came to 12 bases. Germline V gene sequence: CDR1 MNHEY, CDR2 SVGAGI. The CDR3 region is CASSYSPGGSNTEAFF. CDR3 bases: TGTGCCAGCAGTTACTCCCCGGGGGGTTCGAACACTGAAGCTTTCTTT.

This clone was seen just once. The CDR3 loop reads CSVLRVMNTEAFF. CDR3 sequence (DNA): TGCAGCGTTCTACGGGTAATGAACACTGAAGCTTTCTTT. The rearrangement joins TRBV29-1 to TRBJ1-1; D ambiguous. V lost 5 bases, J lost 0 bases, and 10 bases lay in between. The CDR3 contains 13 residues. CDR1 and CDR2 from the germline V gene are SQVTM and ANQGSEA.

The rearrangement links TRBV11-3 to TRBJ1-1; D is possibly TRBD1 (6 bases). The CDR3 is 14 amino acids. The V and J ends lost 4 bases and 6 bases respectively, with 15 bases between them. CDR1 is SGHNT, CDR2 YENEEA, per germline. This CDR3 is CASSSGPGVAEAFF. DNA for the CDR3: TGTGCCAGCAGCTCAGGGCCAGGGGTGGCTGAAGCTTTCTTT. The variable domain in full, with the rest retrieved from reference TRBV11-3 and TRBJ1-1, is EAGVVQSPRYKIIEKKQPVAFWCNPISGHNTLYWYLQNLGQGPELLIRYENEEAVDDSQLPKDRFSAERLKGVDSTLKIQPAELGDSAVYLCASSSGPGVAEAFFGQGTRLTVV.

The V and J genes are TRBV5-4 and TRBJ2-1, with 10 nucleotides matching TRBD1. The CDR3 covers 17 residues. J was trimmed by 0 bases and V by 4 bases; bases with no gene match: 7. CDR1 is SGHNT and CDR2 is YYREEE in the germline V gene (reference sequence). The CDR3 protein is CASSPRQGASSYNEQFF. The CDR3 nucleotides read TGTGCCAGCAGCCCTCGACAGGGGGCGAGCTCCTACAATGAGCAGTTCTTC.

This chain links TRBV5-4 with TRBJ1-4; TRBD1 agrees at 9 bases. The ends lost 4 bases at V and 5 bases at J; junction bases unmatched: 6. The CDR3 is made up of 15 amino acids. The germline V gene has CDR1 SGHNT and CDR2 YYREEE (reference sequence). CDR3 nucleotides: TGTGCCAGCAGCCCCTCGGGACAGGGAAATGAAAAACTGTTTTTT. It translates to CASSPSGQGNEKLFF.

The chain uses TRBV27 and TRBJ1-1; D not resolved. V shed 6 bases and J shed 8 bases, with 10 bases lying between them. This CDR3 contains 11 residues. Per germline, CDR1 MNHEY and CDR2 SMNVEV (reference sequence). The chain's CDR3 is CASSDFAEAFF. The CDR3 DNA follows: TGTGCCAGCAGCGATTTTGCGGAAGCTTTCTTT.

This chain uses TRBV5-1 with TRBJ1-2, with D perhaps TRBD1 (6 bases). The V and J ends lost 3 bases and 8 bases respectively, with 17 bases between them. The CDR3 consists of 14 residues. Germline V gene sequence: CDR1 SGHRS, CDR2 YFSETQ. Written as DNA, the CDR3 is TGCGCCAGCAGCTCTGAACAGGGTACGGGGGGCTACACCTTC. Its translation is CASSSEQGTGGYTF.

V gene TRBV19 combines with J gene TRBJ2-6; D may be TRBD1 (7 bases). The CDR3 contains 16 residues. V was pared by 4 bases and J by 4 bases, with 14 bases between. The germline V gene has CDR1 LNHDA and CDR2 SQIVND (reference sequence). CDR3 coding DNA: TGTGCCAGTAGTACCAGACAGGGACTCGGGGCCAACGTCCTGACTTTC. Residues: CASSTRQGLGANVLTF.

The rearrangement links TRBV11-1 to TRBJ2-2, with 9 bases fitting TRBD2. The V segment lost 5 bases and the J segment 5 bases; nucleotides outside the gene matches: 9. Germline-derived CDR1 and CDR2 are SGHAT and FQDESV (reference sequence). This CDR3 comprises 16 residues. The CDR3 nucleotides are TGTGCCAGCAGCCAGCCAGCGGGGGGAGGAACCGGGGAGCTGTTTTTT. This translates into CASSQPAGGGTGELFF.

This chain links TRBV29-1 with TRBJ1-5, with 10 bases identical to TRBD1. The CDR3 runs 14 residues. J was trimmed by 2 bases and V by 6 bases; bases with no gene match: 4. CDR1 and CDR2 (germline): SQVTM, ANQGSEA. The CDR3 is CSVRQGAGNQPQHF. The CDR3 coding sequence is TGCAGCGTCCGACAGGGGGCCGGCAATCAGCCCCAGCATTTT.

The genes are TRBV29-1 and TRBJ1-4, with D perhaps matching TRBD1 (5 bases). CDR1 SQVTM and CDR2 ANQGSEA come from the germline V gene. Between the trimmed V and J ends, which lost 6 bases and 5 bases, there was a span of 13 bases. This CDR3 region has 13 residues. The CDR3 DNA follows: TGCAGCGTCCGCGACAGAACCAATGAAAAACTGTTTTTT. It encodes CSVRDRTNEKLFF. The variable domain in full, completed from reference TRBV29-1 and TRBJ1-4, reads SAVISQKPSRDICQRGTSLTIQCQVDSQVTMMFWYRQQPGQSLTLIATANQGSEATYESGFVIDKFPISRPNLTFSTLTVSNMSPEDSSIYLCSVRDRTNEKLFFGSGTQLSVL.

As concerns this clone: At the DNA level, this CDR3 is encoded by other sequences in the same sample as well. J is TRBJ2-3 and V is TRBV28; possibly TRBD2 for D (6 bases). The germline V gene has CDR1 MDHEN and CDR2 SYDVKM. The CDR3 spans 14 residues. V gave up 3 bases and J gave up 3 bases, with 10 bases separating them. DNA of the CDR3: TGTGCCAGCAGTTTCCTGGCGGGGACAGATACGCAGTATTTT. This encodes CASSFLAGTDTQYF.

V usage is TRBV5-4 and J usage is TRBJ2-1; 9 nucleotides match TRBD1. The CDR3 sequence is 15 residues long. Germline-derived CDR1 and CDR2 are SGHNT and YYREEE (reference sequence). V was pared by 2 bases and J by 4 bases, with 4 bases of the junction left unmatched. As DNA, the CDR3 is TGTGCCAGCAGCTTAGAACAGGGGGCTTACAATGAGCAGTTCTTC. Encoded protein: CASSLEQGAYNEQFF.

The chain combines TRBV7-9 with TRBJ1-5, with D unclear. CDR3 length: 16 amino acids. Germline values: CDR1 SEHNR, CDR2 FQNEAQ (reference sequence). The germline V and J ends were trimmed by 2 bases and 5 bases, with 16 bases remaining between them. Here the CDR3 DNA reads TGTGCCAGCAGCTTAAAGGGTCGGGGAGATCATCAGCCCCAGCATTTT. This encodes CASSLKGRGDHQPQHF.

The chain is built from TRBV15 and TRBJ1-5; D ambiguous. Looked up from germline, CDR1 is LNHNV and CDR2 is YYDKDF (reference sequence). V was clipped by 5 bases and J by 4 bases, with 9 bases between them. There are 13 residues in the CDR3. The CDR3 region is CATSPEFNQPQHF. The CDR3 DNA is TGTGCCACCAGCCCAGAATTTAATCAGCCCCAGCATTTT.

This clone was seen a single time. This chain connects TRBV18 to TRBJ1-2; a weak D match, TRBD1 (5 bases). Per germline, CDR1 KGHSH and CDR2 LQKENI. The CDR3 is made up of 14 amino acids. V was pared by 0 bases and J by 7 bases, with 12 bases between. The CDR3 sequence is CASSPPSGEAGYTF. The CDR3 coding sequence is TGTGCCAGCTCACCACCGTCGGGGGAGGCTGGCTACACCTTC.